A selection of T cell receptor beta chains follows, all from one sample in a study of T cells after somatic rescue of genetic block. Measured with immunoSEQ multiplex PCR; TCRdb has only the in-frame clones, and not every one. The data contain under 150,000 clones, about nine tenths of them singletons. Sequenced sample: peripheral blood mononuclear cells (PBMCs). Every receptor here comes from a woman between 18 and 29 years old. Each CDR3 is given with its conserved first and last residue. A D gene is named only where the DNA matches it firmly. Clone size is given for some rows only: seen once, a few or many times, or a class if the clone is expanded.

v_call,clone_size,d_call,j_call,cdr3_nt,cdr3_aa
TRBV18,-,-,TRBJ1-6,TGTGCCAGCTCACCACCGCAGGGAGACCTAAATTCACCCCTCCACTTT,CASSPPQGDLNSPLHF
TRBV9,-,-,TRBJ1-6,TGTGCCAGCAGCGGACAAAAGAACTATAATTCACCCCTCCACTTT,CASSGQKNYNSPLHF
TRBV4-1,-,-,TRBJ1-1,TGCGCCTCTACGGGGGCAGGGGTCCCTGGGGGGAACACTGAAGCTTTCTTT,CASTGAGVPGGNTEAFF
TRBV28,-,-,TRBJ2-7,TGTGCCAGCAGTTTAAATCAGCTGCCCGAGCAGTACTTC,CASSLNQLPEQYF
TRBV4-1,-,-,TRBJ2-7,TGCGCCAGCAGCCCCAGGGTTACCTACGAGCAGTACTTC,CASSPRVTYEQYF
TRBV11-2,-,-,TRBJ1-2,TGTGCCAGCAGCCTGAGGACAGCCCATCATGGCTACACCTTC,CASSLRTAHHGYTF
TRBV27,-,-,TRBJ1-1,TGTGCCAGCAAACCCTCCCGCCGGGACCGGAACACTGAAGCTTTCTTT,CASKPSRRDRNTEAFF
TRBV10-3,once,-,TRBJ1-4,TGTGCCATCAGTGAGTCGGGAAGGGTAGGTGAAAAACTGTTTTTT,CAISESGRVGEKLFF
TRBV7-9,-,TRBD1,TRBJ1-3,TGTGCCAGCAGCCCGACAGGGTCCTCTGGAAACACCATATATTTT,CASSPTGSSGNTIYF
TRBV5-4,-,-,TRBJ2-2,TGTGCCAGCAGCTTAACTAACGGGGTGAACACCGGGGAGCTGTTTTTT,CASSLTNGVNTGELFF
TRBV7-2,-,TRBD2,TRBJ2-2,TGTGCCAGCAGCATGGCGGGGGGCCCGGGGGCCGGGGAGCTGTTTTTT,CASSMAGGPGAGELFF
TRBV19,-,TRBD2,TRBJ2-1,TGTGCCAGTAGTATTTCTAGCGGGGCCTACAATGAGCAGTTCTTC,CASSISSGAYNEQFF
TRBV6-5,-,TRBD2,TRBJ2-1,TGTGCCACCGGGGGGGGCGCGCCCTACAATGAGCAGTTCTTC,CATGGGAPYNEQFF
TRBV5-1,-,-,TRBJ1-1,TGCGCCAGCACCTTGGGGGGTACAGGGAACACTGAAGCTTTCTTT,CASTLGGTGNTEAFF
TRBV29-1,-,TRBD1,TRBJ1-2,TGCAGCGTCCCTGGACAGGGGCGAAACTATGGCTACACCTTC,CSVPGQGRNYGYTF
TRBV2,-,-,TRBJ2-2,TGTGCCAGCAGTGAATCTCCCTTGGACACCGGGGAGCTGTTTTTT,CASSESPLDTGELFF
TRBV10-3,-,TRBD2,TRBJ2-4,TGTGCCATCACCAAAATAGGACTAGCGGGTGGGGTTATGACCAAAAACATTCAGTACTTC,CAITKIGLAGGVMTKNIQYF
TRBV11-3,-,TRBD1,TRBJ2-2,TGTGCCAGCAGGTGGGACAGCGGAACCGGGGAGCTGTTTTTT,CASRWDSGTGELFF
TRBV7-2,-,TRBD1,TRBJ2-4,TGTGCCAGCAGCACAGGACAGGCGAAAAACATTCAGTACTTC,CASSTGQAKNIQYF
TRBV6-4,-,TRBD1,TRBJ2-5,TGTGCCAGCACCCGACAGGGGTATGGAGAGACCCAGTACTTC,CASTRQGYGETQYF
TRBV29-1,-,-,TRBJ2-2,TGCAGCGTTGTGGCGGGGGCGACTACCGGGGAGCTGTTTTTT,CSVVAGATTGELFF
TRBV5-4,-,TRBD1,TRBJ1-1,TGTGCCAGCAGCTGGGACAGGGGCGAAGCTTTCTTT,CASSWDRGEAFF
TRBV5-6,-,-,TRBJ2-2,TGTGCCAGCAGCTACTCAGGGAGTACCGGGGAGCTGTTTTTT,CASSYSGSTGELFF
TRBV11-2,-,-,TRBJ1-4,TGTGCCAGCAGCTTAGGAACCAGGGCTGGGCGGACTAATGAAAAACTGTTTTTT,CASSLGTRAGRTNEKLFF
TRBV19,-,-,TRBJ2-2,TGTGCCAGCAGTTACTCCGGGACCAACACCGGGGAGCTGTTTTTT,CASSYSGTNTGELFF
TRBV14,-,TRBD1,TRBJ1-6,TGTGCCAGCAGGCCTACAGGGGGAGGATCACCCCTCCACTTT,CASRPTGGGSPLHF
TRBV13,once,TRBD2,TRBJ2-3,TGTGCCAGCAGCCCTTGGACTAGCGGGGGCCGAAGCACAGATACGCAGTATTTT,CASSPWTSGGRSTDTQYF
TRBV4-3,-,-,TRBJ2-2,TGCGCCAGCAGCCAAGAATCCCGGTCGATGACCGGGGAGCTGTTTTTT,CASSQESRSMTGELFF
TRBV4-1,-,-,TRBJ1-1,TGCGCCAGCAGCCAGTCCTCTCTACTTGCTGAAGCTTTCTTT,CASSQSSLLAEAFF
TRBV5-1,-,-,TRBJ2-3,TGCGCCAGCAGGAGGAACGGGTTTTTCACAGATACGCAGTATTTT,CASRRNGFFTDTQYF
TRBV5-4,-,TRBD2,TRBJ2-7,TGTGCCAGCAGCCCCCCGGGACTAGCGGGGGAATACGAGCAGTACTTC,CASSPPGLAGEYEQYF
TRBV6-4,-,TRBD1,TRBJ2-2,TGTGCCAGCAGAGACAGGGGCGAGGGCACCGGGGAGCTGTTTTTT,CASRDRGEGTGELFF
TRBV7-2,-,-,TRBJ1-5,TGTGCCAGCAGCTTCGTAACCCAAGGAAATCAGCCCCAGCATTTT,CASSFVTQGNQPQHF
TRBV5-6,-,-,TRBJ2-1,TGTGCCAGCAGCTTAGGAGGACAGCAGTTCTTC,CASSLGGQQFF
TRBV11-2,-,-,TRBJ2-7,TGTGCCAGCAGCTCCTCAGGGCTCTACGAGCAGTACTTC,CASSSSGLYEQYF
TRBV19,-,TRBD1,TRBJ1-1,TGTGCCAGTAGCTACAGGGGGCCGGGCACTGAAGCTTTCTTT,CASSYRGPGTEAFF
TRBV4-1,-,TRBD1,TRBJ1-2,TGCGCCAGCAGCCTGATAGGGGGCAGCTATGGCTACACCTTC,CASSLIGGSYGYTF
TRBV4-3,-,-,TRBJ1-2,TGCGCCAGCAGCCAACAACGGACAGCTAACTATGGCTACACCTTC,CASSQQRTANYGYTF
TRBV4-2,-,TRBD1,TRBJ1-2,TGTGCCAGCAGCCAAGAGGACAGGGGACATCGTGGCTACACCTTC,CASSQEDRGHRGYTF
TRBV18,-,TRBD2,TRBJ2-1,TGTGCCAGCTCAACACTAGCGGGGATTGGATACAATGAGCAGTTCTTC,CASSTLAGIGYNEQFF
TRBV2,-,-,TRBJ2-5,TGTGCCAGCCAGTCAGTTGGGACCCAGTACTTC,CASQSVGTQYF
TRBV11-2,-,-,TRBJ1-3,TGTGCCAGCAGCTTATTAGCAGGAAGAGGAAACACCATATATTTT,CASSLLAGRGNTIYF
TRBV20-1,-,-,TRBJ1-1,TGCAGTGCTAACAGCGACACTGAAGCTTTCTTT,CSANSDTEAFF
TRBV7-9,-,TRBD1,TRBJ1-6,TGTGCCAGCAGCCCAGGGGGCAGGTTCAATTCACCCCTCCACTTT,CASSPGGRFNSPLHF
TRBV5-1,-,-,TRBJ1-1,TGCGCCAGCAGCTATTATCAGGGAAAATGGACGAACACTGAAGCTTTCTTT,CASSYYQGKWTNTEAFF
TRBV5-4,-,-,TRBJ1-3,TGTGCCAGCAGCTTGAGGGAAGCAGGGCCCTCTGGAAACACCATATATTTT,CASSLREAGPSGNTIYF
TRBV6-6,-,-,TRBJ1-3,TGTGCCAGCAGCAACCCGGACAGTTTCTCTGGAAACACCATATATTTT,CASSNPDSFSGNTIYF
TRBV9,-,TRBD1,TRBJ1-2,TGTGCCAGCAGCCCCGTCGGGACAGGCTATGGCTACACCTTC,CASSPVGTGYGYTF
TRBV7-2,few,-,TRBJ1-1,TGTGCCAGCAGCTTAGGCAGGGTGGTCACTGAAGCTTTCTTT,CASSLGRVVTEAFF
TRBV6-1,-,TRBD1,TRBJ1-1,TGTGCCAGCAGTGAACGTGAGGGGGCAATCACTGAAGCTTTCTTT,CASSEREGAITEAFF